This entry concerns a single T cell receptor beta chain. No antigen is known for it. The data were taken from a study of T-cell memory formation after mild COVID-19. Findings and limits, study-wide: Memory sampled before infection contained some responding clones, suggesting cross-reactive memory joined. Confirmation was lacking for SARS-CoV-2 specificity of second-wave clones that peaked on day 37. Mainly CM and EM harbored the contracting CD4+ clones; mainly EMRA harbored the CD8+ ones.

Trimming removed 1 base at V and 0 bases at J, with 7 bases between. Germline V gene lookup returns CDR1 SQVTM and CDR2 ANQGSEA. CDR3 length: 13 amino acids. UMIs and sample barcodes were carried by the TCR alpha and TCR beta cDNA libraries that 5'RACE produced using constant-segment primers. TCRdb redid the calling of the 5' RACE reads with MiXCR, one entry per CDR3 protein. The sample contains about 190,000 distinct CDR3 sequences, 27% of which appear only once. The clonotype was recovered from an adult woman who had mild COVID-19 (a few samples of this study predate the infection). Cell type and time point are not known. V is TRBV29-1 and J is TRBJ2-7; D is possibly TRBD1 (5 bases). The sample comprised PBMCs or a T cell subset sorted from them (not recorded which). The CDR3 region is CSVEVDISYEQYF. CDR3 nucleotide sequence: TGCAGCGTTGAAGTGGACATCTCCTACGAGCAGTACTTC.